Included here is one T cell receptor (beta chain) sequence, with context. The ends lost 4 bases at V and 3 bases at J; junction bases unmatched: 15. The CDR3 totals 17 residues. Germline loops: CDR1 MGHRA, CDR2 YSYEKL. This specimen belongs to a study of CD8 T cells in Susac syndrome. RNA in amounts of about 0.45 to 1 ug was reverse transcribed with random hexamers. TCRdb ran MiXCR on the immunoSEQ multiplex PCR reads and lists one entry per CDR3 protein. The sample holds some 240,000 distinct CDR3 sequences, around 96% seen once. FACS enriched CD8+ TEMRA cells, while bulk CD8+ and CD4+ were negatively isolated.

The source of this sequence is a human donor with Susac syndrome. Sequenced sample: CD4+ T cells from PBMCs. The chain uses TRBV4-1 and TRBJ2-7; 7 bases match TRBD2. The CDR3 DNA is TGCGCCAGCAGCCGACAAGCGGGAACGTCTTCGGGCTACGAGCAGTACTTC. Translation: CASSRQAGTSSGYEQYF.